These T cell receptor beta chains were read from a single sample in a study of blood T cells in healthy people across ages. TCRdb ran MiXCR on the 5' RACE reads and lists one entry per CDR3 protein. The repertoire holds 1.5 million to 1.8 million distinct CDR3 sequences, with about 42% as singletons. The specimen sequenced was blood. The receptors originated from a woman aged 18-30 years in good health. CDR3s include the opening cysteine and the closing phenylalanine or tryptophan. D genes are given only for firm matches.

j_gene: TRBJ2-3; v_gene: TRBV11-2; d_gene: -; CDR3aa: CASSRPTPSRGRTDTQYF
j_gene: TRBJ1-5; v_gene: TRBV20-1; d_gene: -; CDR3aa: CSASQGDQPQHF
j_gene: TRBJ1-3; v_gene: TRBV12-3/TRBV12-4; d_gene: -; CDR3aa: CASGLAFGGRAGNTIYF
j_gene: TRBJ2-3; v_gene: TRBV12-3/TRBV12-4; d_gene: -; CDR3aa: CASSSFSTDTQYF
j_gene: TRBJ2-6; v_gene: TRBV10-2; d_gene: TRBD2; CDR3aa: CASSESGRVGGSDRGANVLTF
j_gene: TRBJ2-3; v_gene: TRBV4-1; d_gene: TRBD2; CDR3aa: CASSHIGRASTDTQYF
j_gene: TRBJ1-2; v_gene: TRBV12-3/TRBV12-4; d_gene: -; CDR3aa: CASSLGQHSYGYTF
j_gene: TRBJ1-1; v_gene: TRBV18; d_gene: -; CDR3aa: CASSPQARNTEAFF
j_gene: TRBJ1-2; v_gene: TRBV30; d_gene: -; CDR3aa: CAWSVGPNYGYTF
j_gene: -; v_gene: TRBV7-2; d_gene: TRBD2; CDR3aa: CAGSPISGRAQETQYF
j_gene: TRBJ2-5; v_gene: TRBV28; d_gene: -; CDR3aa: CATYSDRRSQETQYF
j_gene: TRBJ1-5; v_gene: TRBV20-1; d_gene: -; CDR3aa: CSAQPDTNQPQHF
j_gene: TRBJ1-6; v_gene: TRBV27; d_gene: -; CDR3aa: CASSLRGRASSYNSPLHF
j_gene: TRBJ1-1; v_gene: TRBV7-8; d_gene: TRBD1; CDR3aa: CASSSGQAMNTEAFF
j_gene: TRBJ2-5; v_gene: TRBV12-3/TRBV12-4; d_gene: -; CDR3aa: CASSFSQEETQYF
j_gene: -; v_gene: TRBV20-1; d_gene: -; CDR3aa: CSARFKGRGIQYF
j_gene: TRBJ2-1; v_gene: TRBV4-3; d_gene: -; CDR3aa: CASSQDAAGRAYNEQFF
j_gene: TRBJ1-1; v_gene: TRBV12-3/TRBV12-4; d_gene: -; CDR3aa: CASSLGQPGVTEAFF
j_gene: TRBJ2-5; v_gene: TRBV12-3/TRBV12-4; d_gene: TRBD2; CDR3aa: CASSLRASGGINEQYF
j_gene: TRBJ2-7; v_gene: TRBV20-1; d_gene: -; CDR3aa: CSAIQGFTRYEQYF
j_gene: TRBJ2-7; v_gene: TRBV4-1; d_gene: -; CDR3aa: CASSNWDEYEQYF
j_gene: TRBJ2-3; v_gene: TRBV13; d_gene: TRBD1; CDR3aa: CASSYRRTGDGTDTQYF
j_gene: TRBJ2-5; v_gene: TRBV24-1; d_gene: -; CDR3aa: CATSDYGLDYNEQYF
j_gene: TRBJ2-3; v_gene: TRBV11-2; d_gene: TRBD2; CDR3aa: CASSKLAGPRDTQYF
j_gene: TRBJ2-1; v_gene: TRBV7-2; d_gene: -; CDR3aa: CASSPRGQAGSLPGQFF
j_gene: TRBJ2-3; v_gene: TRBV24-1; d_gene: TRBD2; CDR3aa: CATSPSGHTDTQYF
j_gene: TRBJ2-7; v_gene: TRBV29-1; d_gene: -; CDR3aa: CSVGEQVSYEQYF
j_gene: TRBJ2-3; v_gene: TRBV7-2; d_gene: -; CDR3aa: CASSRDIAVTSPAQYF
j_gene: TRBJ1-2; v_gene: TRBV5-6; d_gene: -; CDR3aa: CASSLGWVYTF
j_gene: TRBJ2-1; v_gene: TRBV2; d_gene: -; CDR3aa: CASGQGSNNEQFF
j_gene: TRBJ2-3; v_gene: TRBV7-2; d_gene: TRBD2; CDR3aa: CASSHRGLAADTQYF
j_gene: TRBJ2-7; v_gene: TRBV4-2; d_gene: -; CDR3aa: CASSQDLGHEQYF
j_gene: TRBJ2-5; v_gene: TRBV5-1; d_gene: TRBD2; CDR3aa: CASSRPLADQETQYF
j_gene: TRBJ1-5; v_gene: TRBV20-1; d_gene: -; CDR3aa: CSARTSGVYSNQPQHF
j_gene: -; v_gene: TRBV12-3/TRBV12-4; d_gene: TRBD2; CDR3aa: CASSPGLATNYEQYF
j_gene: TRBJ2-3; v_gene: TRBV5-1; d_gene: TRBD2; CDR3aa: CASSRLAGSRGADTQYF
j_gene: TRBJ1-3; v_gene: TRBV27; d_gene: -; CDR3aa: CASSPQLNGNTIYF
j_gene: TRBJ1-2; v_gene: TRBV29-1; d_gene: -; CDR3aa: CSVEDNYGYTF
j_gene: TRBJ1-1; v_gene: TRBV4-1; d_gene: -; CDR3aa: CASSQVWTEDTEAFF
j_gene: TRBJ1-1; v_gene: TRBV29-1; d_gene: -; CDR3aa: CSVLTFTEAFF
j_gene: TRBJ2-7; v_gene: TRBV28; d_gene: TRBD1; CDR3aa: CASSPPREGQGYEQYF
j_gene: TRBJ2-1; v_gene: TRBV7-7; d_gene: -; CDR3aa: CASSLERQSNEQFF
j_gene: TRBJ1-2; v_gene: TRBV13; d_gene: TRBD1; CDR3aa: CASSAGAGGFDYGYTF
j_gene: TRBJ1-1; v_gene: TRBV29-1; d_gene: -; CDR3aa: CSVEMGREAFF
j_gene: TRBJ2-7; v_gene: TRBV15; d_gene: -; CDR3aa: CATSREAGSAYEQYF
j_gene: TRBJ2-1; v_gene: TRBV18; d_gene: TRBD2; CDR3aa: CASNLAGTYNEQFF
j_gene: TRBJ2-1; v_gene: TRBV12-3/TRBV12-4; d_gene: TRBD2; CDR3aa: CATLTSGNNEQFF
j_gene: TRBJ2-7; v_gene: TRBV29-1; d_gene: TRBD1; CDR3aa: CSVTGTGLGEQYF